This TCR beta chain was captured in a study of blood T cells in healthy people across ages. The CDR3 is 13 amino acids. The ends were cut back, 2 bases at V and 8 bases at J, with 13 bases in the middle. In germline, CDR1 is SGDLS, CDR2 YYNGEE. The sample holds a few counts of this clonotype. Its antigen is undetermined. Per individual sample, total RNA of at least 6 micrograms was extracted. Alongside a J-beta primer mix, a sample-barcoded 5' primer served in a second PCR lasting about 7 to 12 cycles. A single record per CDR3 protein comes from TCRdb applying MiXCR to the 5' RACE reads. The sample yields over 1,500,000 distinct CDR3 sequences, approximately 39% seen once. The study, taken as a whole, reports: A strong correlation was found between TCR beta diversity and the percentage of naive T cells. With age, beta diversity per million T cells declined roughly linearly, significantly by 30 to 40. Diversity estimates drawn from one million T cells were deemed underestimates.

The J gene is TRBJ1-2, the V gene TRBV9; D is possibly TRBD1 (5 bases). This clonotype originated in a human donor in good health. The sequenced material came from blood. CDR3 sequence (DNA): TGTGCCAGCAGCGTTAGCCAGGGTCGGGGCTACACCTTC. Translation: CASSVSQGRGYTF. The entire variable domain, with the rest obtained from reference TRBV9 and TRBJ1-2, is as follows: DSGVTQTPKHLITATGQRVTLRCSPRSGDLSVYWYQQSLDQGLQFLIQYYNGEERAKGNILERFSAQQFPDLHSELNLSSLELGDSALYFCASSVSQGRGYTFGSGTRLTVV.